These T cell receptor beta chains were read from a single sample in a study of shared clonotypes between healthy human individuals. TCRdb's table, derived via immunoSEQ multiplex PCR, lists solely in-frame clones and lacks some. The table lists 650,000 to 800,000 clones, around 70% of them singletons. The sequencing input was memory CD4+ T cells sorted from blood. The origin of the receptors is a woman aged 25 to 39 in good health. Each CDR3 is given with its conserved first and last residue. The D gene is left open where the match is weak. Size is omitted from some rows. Given values are once, few, many or a class for expanded clones.

CAISEGPRGTEAFF	TGTGCCATCAGTGAGGGACCAAGAGGGACTGAAGCTTTCTTT	TRBV10-3	.	TRBJ1-1	.
CASSSFTDTQYF	TGTGCCAGCAGCTCCTTCACAGATACGCAGTATTTT	TRBV5-4	.	TRBJ2-3	.
CASSPRTSGSEDEQFF	TGTGCCAGCTCTCCCCGGACTAGCGGGAGTGAAGATGAGCAGTTCTTC	TRBV18	once	TRBJ2-1	TRBD2
CASSLHQERSEAFF	TGTGCCAGCAGTTTACACCAGGAGAGATCTGAAGCTTTCTTT	TRBV27	.	TRBJ1-1	.
CASSSTGTTEKLFF	TGTGCCAGTAGTTCGACAGGGACGACTGAAAAACTGTTTTTT	TRBV19	many	TRBJ1-4	TRBD1
CASSTLIAGYEQYF	TGTGCCAGCAGTACTCTCATCGCTGGGTACGAGCAGTACTTC	TRBV2	.	TRBJ2-7	.
CASSLDIGNTEAFF	TGTGCCAGCAGCTTAGATATAGGAAACACTGAAGCTTTCTTT	TRBV7-8	.	TRBJ1-1	.
CASSPGTETIYGYTF	TGCGCCAGCAGCCCAGGGACGGAGACTATCTATGGCTACACCTTC	TRBV5-1	.	TRBJ1-2	.
CASSSAGGPGETQYF	TGTGCCAGCAGCTCCGCGGGAGGGCCAGGGGAGACCCAGTACTTC	TRBV5-4	.	TRBJ2-5	TRBD2
CASSDGTASYF	TGTGCCAGCAGCGACGGGACAGCCTCGTACTTC	TRBV7-7	few	TRBJ2-7	TRBD1
CASSKAGTIRGYTF	TGTGCCAGCAGCAAAGCAGGGACGATAAGAGGCTACACCTTC	TRBV21-1	.	TRBJ1-2	.
CPLPKGQGADEQYF	TGTCCCCTACCAAAAGGCCAGGGGGCCGACGAGCAGTACTTC	TRBV7-4	.	TRBJ2-7	TRBD1
CASRGLAGGSYEQYF	TGTGCCAGCAGGGGACTAGCGGGTGGATCCTACGAGCAGTACTTC	TRBV28	.	TRBJ2-7	TRBD2
CASSQVPRGLRTDTQYF	TGCGCCAGCAGCCAAGTACCCAGGGGTCTTAGGACAGATACGCAGTATTTT	TRBV4-1	.	TRBJ2-3	.
CASSSPNDRAGELFF	TGTGCCAGCAGTTCTCCCAACGACAGGGCCGGGGAGCTGTTTTTT	TRBV28	.	TRBJ2-2	TRBD1
CASNAIGGPQHF	TGTGCCAGCAACGCTATCGGTGGTCCCCAGCATTTT	TRBV28	.	TRBJ1-5	.
CASSEGSSGEYEQYF	TGTGCCAGTAGTGAGGGCAGTAGCGGGGAATACGAGCAGTACTTC	TRBV19	.	TRBJ2-7	TRBD2
CASSSPQGKAETQYF	TGTGCCAGCAGTTCACCTCAGGGTAAAGCCGAGACCCAGTACTTC	TRBV28	.	TRBJ2-5	.
CASSSMDYLAKNIQYF	TGTGCCAGCAGTTCGATGGACTATTTAGCCAAAAACATTCAGTACTTC	TRBV28	.	TRBJ2-4	.
CASSSRDGNQPQHF	TGTGCCAGCAGCTCAAGGGACGGGAATCAGCCCCAGCATTTT	TRBV7-9	.	TRBJ1-5	.
CASSYGSSDSYEQYF	TGTGCCAGCAGTTACGGGTCATCCGACTCCTACGAGCAGTACTTC	TRBV6-5	.	TRBJ2-7	.
CASSTGGTASEQFF	TGTGCCAGTAGTACGGGAGGCACGGCCTCTGAGCAGTTCTTC	TRBV19	.	TRBJ2-1	TRBD2
CASSPGTGASYEQYF	TGTGCCAGCAGCCCTGGGACAGGGGCTTCCTACGAGCAGTACTTC	TRBV7-9	few	TRBJ2-7	TRBD1
CASSGGSPPYEQYF	TGTGCCAGCAGTGGTGGGAGCCCCCCCTACGAGCAGTACTTC	TRBV5-8	.	TRBJ2-7	.
CAWSAGLASDGTQYF	TGTGCCTGGAGTGCTGGTTTAGCATCGGATGGGACCCAGTACTTC	TRBV30	few	TRBJ2-5	.
CSVETGGGTDTQYF	TGCAGCGTTGAAACGGGAGGGGGCACAGATACGCAGTATTTT	TRBV29-1	.	TRBJ2-3	TRBD2
CAISDRTSGGSDTQYF	TGTGCCATCAGTGACCGGACTAGCGGGGGGTCAGATACGCAGTATTTT	TRBV10-3	.	TRBJ2-3	TRBD2
CASSSRQGAGELFF	TGTGCCAGCAGCTCGCGACAGGGGGCCGGGGAGCTGTTTTTT	TRBV9	.	TRBJ2-2	TRBD1
CSVEDQRRGDEQFF	TGCAGCGTTGAAGATCAGAGGCGGGGGGATGAGCAGTTCTTC	TRBV29-1	.	TRBJ2-1	TRBD2
CASSLVGVSGNTIYF	TGTGCCAGCAGCTTAGTCGGGGTCTCTGGAAACACCATATATTTT	TRBV7-2	.	TRBJ1-3	.
CASSFDSGGYEQFF	TGTGCCAGCAGCTTTGATAGCGGGGGTTATGAGCAGTTCTTC	TRBV7-9	.	TRBJ2-1	TRBD2
CSARGTQVSFSF	TGCAGCGCTCGTGGAACCCAAGTATCTTTCTCCTTC	TRBV29-1	once	TRBJ1-2	.
CASSEAPTANYGYTF	TGTGCCAGCAGTGAAGCGCCGACAGCTAACTATGGCTACACCTTC	TRBV6-1	.	TRBJ1-2	.
CASSNGLAGPLSEQFF	TGTGCCAGCAGTAACGGACTAGCGGGCCCCTTGAGTGAGCAGTTCTTC	TRBV28	.	TRBJ2-1	TRBD2
CASSLRAGYQETQYF	TGCGCCAGCAGCTTGAGAGCTGGGTACCAAGAGACCCAGTACTTC	TRBV5-1	.	TRBJ2-5	.
CASSPRTSGRTNTGELFF	TGTGCCAGTAGTCCTAGGACTAGCGGGAGGACCAACACCGGGGAGCTGTTTTTT	TRBV19	.	TRBJ2-2	TRBD2
CASSFSSGANVLTF	TGTGCCAGCAGCTTCTCTTCTGGGGCCAACGTCCTGACTTTC	TRBV5-4	.	TRBJ2-6	.
CASSKLAFDRRSYEQYF	TGTGCCAGCAGCAAATTAGCCTTTGACAGGCGATCCTACGAGCAGTACTTC	TRBV21-1	.	TRBJ2-7	.
CASTPSGSRKRTQYF	TGTGCCAGCACCCCATCGGGATCAAGAAAACGGACCCAGTACTTC	TRBV28	.	TRBJ2-5	.
CASSPEGGTQHF	TGTGCCAGCAGCCCCGAGGGGGGGACCCAGCATTTT	TRBV11-2	few	TRBJ1-5	.
CASSISDRGDTEAFF	TGTGCCAGTAGTATATCGGACAGGGGGGACACTGAAGCTTTCTTT	TRBV19	.	TRBJ1-1	TRBD1
CASSSALRKPTYEQYF	TGTGCCAGCAGCTCGGCCTTGCGGAAGCCCACCTACGAGCAGTACTTC	TRBV7-2	.	TRBJ2-7	.
CASRISDTQYF	TGTGCCAGCAGGATCTCAGATACGCAGTATTTT	TRBV2	.	TRBJ2-3	.
CASSIQSTNEKLFF	TGTGCCAGTAGTATCCAATCGACTAATGAAAAACTGTTTTTT	TRBV19	.	TRBJ1-4	.